This entry concerns a single TCR beta chain. Its antigen is undetermined. Sequencing was performed with immunoSEQ multiplex PCR; in TCRdb, only in-frame clones are kept and a portion is missing. The sample comprises 130,000 to 150,000 clones, approximately 89% of which are singletons, and approximately 3.1% rests with the top ten. The data are from a study of T cell responses to AZD1222 COVID-19 vaccine. Broader study findings: The repertoires were collected only after the peak T cell response. The donors showed a predominance of white British ancestry and of females, with possible underestimation of clonal diversity.

The germline CDR1 and CDR2 sequences are SNHLY and FYNNEI. The CDR3 spans 14 residues. Trimming took off 1 base at V and 6 bases at J, with 10 bases between the two ends. The starting material was peripheral blood, obtained on day 0 of MenACWY control vaccination. The TCR originated in an adult in good health. The chain joins TRBV2 to TRBJ1-5, with D perhaps TRBD1 (5 bases). Here the CDR3 DNA reads TGTGCCAGCAGTGAAGAGGTCAGGGTTCAGCCCCAGCATTTT. As protein: CASSEEVRVQPQHF.